Below, 30 T cell receptor beta chains from the same sample are listed, as sequenced in a study of T cell responses to AZD1222 COVID-19 vaccine. The protocol was immunoSEQ multiplex PCR, while the TCRdb copy is restricted to in-frame clones and leaves out a portion. The sample gives approximately 150,000 clones, approximately 90% of which show up once; about 4.4% is in the top ten. The sequencing used peripheral blood, collected on day 0 of AZD1222 vaccination. These receptors were taken from an adult in good health.

The CDR3 loop reads CASSILLAVQETQYF. The CDR3 nucleotides read TGCGCCAGCAGCATTTTACTAGCGGTCCAAGAGACCCAGTACTTC. The chain recombines TRBV5-1 with TRBJ2-5, with 8 bases aligning to TRBD2. There are 15 residues in the CDR3. Trimming took 4 bases from V and 1 from J; bases not matched to a gene: 6. CDR1 SGHRS and CDR2 YFSETQ come from the germline V gene.

The chain links TRBV5-1 to TRBJ2-3; 10 bases match TRBD2. The CDR3 is 18 amino acids. V lost 0 bases to trimming and J lost 3 bases; unmatched junction nucleotides: 10. Germline assignment: CDR1 SGHRS and CDR2 YFSETQ. The CDR3 region has the DNA TGCGCCAGCAGCTTGGCCGGAACTAGCGGGACGACTACAGATACGCAGTATTTT. As protein: CASSLAGTSGTTTDTQYF.

V and J are TRBV25-1 and TRBJ1-2; tentatively, D is TRBD1 (6 bases). The CDR3 extends over 15 amino acids. Germline CDR1 reads MGHDK; CDR2 reads SYGVNS. Trimming pared 3 bases from V and 4 bases from J, leaving 15 bases between. The CDR3 DNA reads as TGTGCCAGCAGTGATCGCAGGGGACTTATCTATGGCTACACCTTC. This gives the protein CASSDRRGLIYGYTF.

The chain has TRBV27 and TRBJ2-2, with 8 bases matching TRBD1. Trimming cost V 5 bases and J 4 bases; bases outside gene matches: 6. Germline loops: CDR1 MNHEY, CDR2 SMNVEV (reference sequence). The CDR3 consists of 15 residues. CDR3 DNA sequence: TGTGCCAGCAGTCCCCGGACAGGGTCCACCGGGGAGCTGTTTTTT. It specifies CASSPRTGSTGELFF.

The chain recombines TRBV14 with TRBJ2-7; TRBD1 aligns across 8 bases. V gave up 1 base and J gave up 3 bases; unmatched junction bases: 8. CDR3 length: 16 amino acids. CDR1 SGHDN and CDR2 FVKESK come from the germline V gene. The CDR3 nucleotides are TGTGCCAGCAGCCAAGGACCGGGACAGGCTCACTACGAGCAGTACTTC. Its protein is CASSQGPGQAHYEQYF.

This rearrangement joins TRBV9 to TRBJ2-1; D is undetermined. In germline, CDR1 is SGDLS, CDR2 YYNGEE. The V gene lost 4 bases and the J gene lost 7 bases, with 9 bases spanning the gap. The CDR3 is made up of 12 amino acids. CDR3 sequence (DNA): TGTGCCAGCAGCCTGGGCCCTAATGAGCAGTTCTTC. It yields the protein CASSLGPNEQFF.

This clone was observed a single time. The chain recombines TRBV15 with TRBJ2-7; 7 bases are shared with TRBD2. The CDR3 has 15 residues. V lost 1 base and J lost 5; bases outside the gene matches: 8. Germline V gene data show CDR1 as LNHNV and CDR2 as YYDKDF (reference sequence). The CDR3 here is CATSRVAAGVHEQYF. The CDR3 nucleotides read TGTGCCACCAGCAGAGTAGCGGCGGGAGTCCACGAGCAGTACTTC.

The sample holds one count of this clone. The chain couples TRBV11-2 to TRBJ2-7; D unclear. In germline, CDR1 is SGHAT, CDR2 FQNNGV. V was cut by 0 bases and J by 3 bases, with 12 bases left in between. This CDR3 is built from 15 residues. The CDR3: CASSLDFPGLYEQYF. The CDR3 DNA reads TGTGCCAGCAGCTTAGATTTTCCCGGCCTCTACGAGCAGTACTTC.

The chain couples TRBV28 to TRBJ1-5, with D possibly being TRBD1 (5 bases). CDR1 and CDR2 (germline): MDHEN, SYDVKM. Trimming stripped 5 bases from V and 2 bases from J, with 13 bases between. The CDR3 spans 15 residues. Here the CDR3 DNA reads TGTGCCAGCAGTAAGTGGGGGGAGGGCAATCAGCCCCAGCATTTT. Residues: CASSKWGEGNQPQHF.

The J gene is TRBJ2-3, the V gene TRBV11-3; 9 bases are a match to TRBD2. CDR3 length: 16 residues. V gave up 3 bases and J gave up 1 base; unmatched junction bases: 5. CDR1 and CDR2 (germline): SGHNT, YENEEA. The CDR3 region has the DNA TGTGCCAGCAGCTTGATTAGCGGGAGAGGCACAGATACGCAGTATTTT. This sequence encodes CASSLISGRGTDTQYF.

This sequence joins TRBV5-5 and TRBJ2-7; D not certain. The germline V and J ends were trimmed by 1 base and 2 bases, with 4 bases remaining between them. Germline V lookup: CDR1 SGHKS, CDR2 YYEKEE (reference sequence). CDR3 length equals 12 residues. CDR3 bases: TGTGCCAGCAGCTTGAGTACCTACGAGCAGTACTTC. This translates into CASSLSTYEQYF. The full variable domain, its missing parts supplied by reference TRBV5-5 and TRBJ2-7, is DAGVTQSPTHLIKTRGQQVTLRCSPISGHKSVSWYQQVLGQGPQFIFQYYEKEERGRGNFPDRFSARQFPNYSSELNVNALLLGDSALYLCASSLSTYEQYFGPGTRLTVT.

The chain joins TRBV11-2 to TRBJ1-6; no reliable D call. CDR3 length: 13 amino acids. V lost 4 bases, J lost 10 bases, and 11 bases lay in between. The V gene's germline CDR1 is SGHAT and CDR2 FQNNGV. CDR3 coding DNA: TGTGCCAGCAGCTCTCATGCGGGATCACCCCTCCACTTT. It specifies CASSSHAGSPLHF.

The CDR3 region is CASSPRSGQGTSHISNEQFF. DNA of the CDR3: TGTGCCAGCAGCCCCCGATCAGGACAGGGCACTTCTCATATAAGCAATGAGCAGTTCTTC. The chain combines TRBV7-3 with TRBJ2-1, with TRBD1 matching over 8 bases. V was clipped by 5 bases and J by 6 bases; unmatched bases: 24. The germline V gene has CDR1 SGHTA and CDR2 FQGTGA. CDR3 size: 20 residues.

The chain couples TRBV2 to TRBJ1-6; a weak D match, TRBD1 (6 bases). Germline lookup yields CDR1 SNHLY and CDR2 FYNNEI. This CDR3 spans 14 amino acids. V lost 8 bases and J lost 10, with 18 bases in between. The CDR3 bases are TGTGCCAGCCTGCGGACAGCCTTTGTGTCACCCCTCCACTTT. Amino acids: CASLRTAFVSPLHF. Looking up the rest from reference TRBV2 and TRBJ1-6 gives the full variable domain: EPEVTQTPSHQVTQMGQEVILRCVPISNHLYFYWYRQILGQKVEFLVSFYNNEISEKSEIFDDQFSVERPDGSNFTLKIRSTKLEDSAMYFCASLRTAFVSPLHFGNGTRLTVT.

V usage is TRBV12-1 and J usage is TRBJ1-5. TRBV12-1 is tagged as a pseudogene. The CDR3 extends over 14 amino acids. The CDR3 protein is CASSFPASGQPQHF. The CDR3 bases are TGTGCCAGCAGCTTTCCAGCGTCAGGACAGCCCCAGCATTTT.

This clone was picked up one time. The rearrangement joins TRBV7-2 to TRBJ1-2; D is unresolved. Germline lookup yields CDR1 SGHTA and CDR2 FQGNSA. This CDR3 contains 13 residues. Trimming left V 5 bases short and J 8 bases short, with 15 bases between. In DNA form, the CDR3 reads TGTGCCAGCAGCGTACCGGGCCCCGTGGGCTACACCTTC. The encoded protein is CASSVPGPVGYTF.

V usage is TRBV2 and J usage is TRBJ2-2, with D unclear. Trimming removed 7 bases at V and 2 bases at J, with 14 bases between. The CDR3 extends over 15 amino acids. CDR1 SNHLY and CDR2 FYNNEI come from the germline V gene. As DNA, the CDR3 is TGTGCCAGCAAGAAAAGCCCCTTAAACACCGGGGAGCTGTTTTTT. The encoded protein is CASKKSPLNTGELFF.

The rearrangement links TRBV7-2 to TRBJ1-4; D remains unclear. Germline assignment: CDR1 SGHTA and CDR2 FQGNSA. Deletions cut 5 bases from V and 8 bases from J, with 9 bases between. The CDR3 extends over 12 amino acids. Here the CDR3 DNA reads TGTGCCAGCAGCCACCCTTGGGAAAAACTGTTTTTT. Its protein is CASSHPWEKLFF.

Here the CDR3 DNA reads TGTGCCAGCAGCTTAGGCGGGGGTCCCTTTAATGAGCAGTTCTTC. Translated, it gives CASSLGGGPFNEQFF. This rearrangement joins TRBV11-2 to TRBJ2-1; 7 positions match TRBD2. Germline CDR1 SGHAT, CDR2 FQNNGV. The CDR3 totals 15 residues. V lost 1 base and J lost 7; bases outside the gene matches: 7.

V is TRBV6-6 and J is TRBJ2-3, with D perhaps being TRBD1 or TRBD2 (5 bases each). This CDR3 comprises 15 residues. V was clipped by 0 bases and J by 6 bases, with 13 bases between them. Germline-derived CDR1 and CDR2 are MNHNY and SVGAGI (reference sequence). CDR3 nucleotide sequence: TGTGCCAGCAGTTACTCCCGGGACGACCTCGATACGCAGTATTTT. Protein: CASSYSRDDLDTQYF.

The chain combines TRBV2 with TRBJ2-7; 10 nucleotides match TRBD1. The CDR3 is made up of 14 amino acids. Germline values: CDR1 SNHLY, CDR2 FYNNEI. The V segment lost 6 bases and the J segment 3 bases; nucleotides outside the gene matches: 5. The CDR3 DNA reads TGTGCCAGCAGGCTGGGACAGGGGCGCTACGAGCAGTACTTC. This codes for CASRLGQGRYEQYF. The entire variable domain, with the rest obtained from reference TRBV2 and TRBJ2-7, is as follows: EPEVTQTPSHQVTQMGQEVILRCVPISNHLYFYWYRQILGQKVEFLVSFYNNEISEKSEIFDDQFSVERPDGSNFTLKIRSTKLEDSAMYFCASRLGQGRYEQYFGPGTRLTVT.

This clone was recorded a few times. One end of the junction does not line up with germline, which may come from a read error. The genes are TRBV7-7 and TRBJ2-5; D possibly matches TRBD1 or TRBD2 (6 bases each). Germline CDR1 SSHAT, CDR2 FNYEAQ (reference sequence). The CDR3 runs to 15 residues. The CDR3 nucleotides are TGTGCTAGCAGCCGCGAGGGGGGTCCCCAAGAGACCCAGTACTTC. Encoded protein: CASSREGGPQETQYF.

V gene TRBV27 combines with J gene TRBJ2-2, with D hard to call. The CDR3 runs 12 residues. V gave up 2 bases and J gave up 7 bases, with 5 bases separating them. CDR1 is MNHEY, CDR2 SMNVEV, per germline (reference sequence). CDR3 residues: CASSLKVGELFF. The CDR3 bases are TGTGCCAGCAGTTTAAAGGTCGGGGAGCTGTTTTTT.

The V call is TRBV6-1, the J call TRBJ2-7; D unclear. This CDR3 comprises 14 residues. The ends were cut back, 1 base at V and 8 bases at J, with 15 bases in the middle. The germline CDR1 and CDR2 sequences are MNHNS and SASEGT. CDR3 in DNA: TGTGCCAGCAGTGAAGATCGGCTCAAGACCAAGCAGTACTTC. It yields the protein CASSEDRLKTKQYF.

The chain is built from TRBV14 and TRBJ1-2; D unclear. Trimming stripped 0 bases from V and 8 bases from J, with 7 bases between. Germline CDR1 and CDR2: SGHDN and FVKESK. The CDR3 has 12 residues. The CDR3 nucleotides are TGTGCCAGCAGCCAAGATGCGGAGGGCTACACCTTC. Translating it yields CASSQDAEGYTF.

This chain links TRBV18 with TRBJ2-6; D is unresolved. The CDR3 loop spans 16 amino acids. Trimming took off 2 bases at V and 3 bases at J, with 11 bases between the two ends. The germline CDR1 and CDR2 sequences are KGHSH and LQKENI. The CDR3 region has the DNA TGTGCCAGCTCACCATGGGGTCCAGGTGGGGCCAACGTCCTGACTTTC. Residues: CASSPWGPGGANVLTF.

The chain has TRBV20-1 and TRBJ1-1, with unresolved D. Looked up from germline, CDR1 is DFQATT and CDR2 is SNEGSKA (reference sequence). The CDR3 length is 12 residues. V gave up 3 bases and J gave up 1 base, with 6 bases separating them. For the CDR3, the DNA is TGCAGTGCTAGTAAGGAGAACACTGAAGCTTTCTTT. Translating gives CSASKENTEAFF.

This chain joins TRBV5-8 and TRBJ1-2; D is unresolved. V gave up 3 bases and J gave up 8 bases, with 14 bases separating them. The CDR3 length is 13 residues. CDR1 and CDR2 (germline): SGHTS, YDEGEE. CDR3 nucleotides: TGTGCCAGCAGCTCCGGACGACCGGGCGGCTACACCTTC. This encodes CASSSGRPGGYTF.

J is TRBJ1-1 and V is TRBV7-6; no definite D call. The CDR3 loop spans 16 amino acids. Germline loops: CDR1 SGHVS, CDR2 FNYEAQ. The V and J ends lost 0 bases and 6 bases respectively, with 17 bases between them. CDR3 region: CASSLASGGLLAEAFF. CDR3 bases: TGTGCCAGCAGCTTAGCGTCCGGAGGGCTGTTGGCTGAAGCTTTCTTT. Drawing the rest from reference TRBV7-6 and TRBJ1-1, the complete variable domain is GAGVSQSPRYKVTKRGQDVALRCDPISGHVSLYWYRQALGQGPEFLTYFNYEAQQDKSGLPNDRFSAERPEGSISTLTIQRTEQRDSAMYRCASSLASGGLLAEAFFGQGTRLTVV.

V is TRBV6-5 and J is TRBJ1-5; D perhaps matches TRBD1 (6 bases). The CDR3 is made up of 15 amino acids. Trimming pared 0 bases from V and 7 bases from J, leaving 13 bases between. Germline CDR1 reads MNHEY; CDR2 reads SVGAGI. The CDR3 sequence: CASSYSGQARQPQHF. In DNA form, the CDR3 reads TGTGCCAGCAGTTACTCGGGACAAGCCAGGCAGCCCCAGCATTTT.